This section outlines one T cell receptor (beta chain) sequence together with its context. The target antigen is unknown. This specimen belongs to a study of cytotoxic CD8 clonotypes in ibrutinib-treated CLL. The overall study: Collecting the response samples happened after a median 12 months of treatment, with a range of 6 to 36.

Assay used: immunoSEQ multiplex PCR; TCRdb lists only in-frame clones, some missing. The profile covers around 150,000 clones, with more than 70% appearing a single time and 3% to 3.5% taken by the ten largest. Study conclusions and caveats: Age-matched healthy donor levels were exceeded by baseline clonality, which tracked circulating CD8+ T-cell counts. Having risen at ibrutinib response, clonality had fallen back toward baseline by progression.

CDR1 MNHNS and CDR2 SASEGT come from the germline V gene. The CDR3 has 14 amino acids. Trimming took 0 bases from V and 5 from J, leaving 10 bases between them. The sequence came from a human donor with chronic lymphocytic leukemia. The chain is built from TRBV6-1 and TRBJ2-5, with a weak D call TRBD1 (6 bases). Specimen: PBMCs, collected at disease progression, from a patient treated with ibrutinib. CDR3 nucleotide sequence: TGTGCCAGCAGTGAAGCGCTGACAGGCGAGACCCAGTACTTC. Encoded protein: CASSEALTGETQYF.